This T cell receptor (beta chain) appears in the sequencing data of a study of blood T cell repertoires in COVID-19. Study-wide background: Sites across the United States, Italy and Spain contributed samples from acute and convalescent COVID-19. PBMCs, B-cell-depleted T cells, or T cells were the source of the cDNA or gDNA that made up the material.

Sequencing used immunoSEQ multiplex PCR; TCRdb keeps in-frame clones, though not all of them. This table holds some 330,000 clones, 85% to 90% found once. Input material: peripheral blood. This TCR derives from a woman aged 25 to 45 with COVID-19, enrolled during active disease.

The CDR3 coding sequence is TGTGCCAGTACCCGGGGTCTAGGGAGCAATCAGCCCCAGCATTTT. Protein product: CASTRGLGSNQPQHF. The V gene is TRBV6-5, the J gene TRBJ1-5; D unresolved. V was shortened by 9 bases and J by 1 base, with 16 bases between the two germline ends. The CDR3 sequence is 15 residues long. The germline V gene has CDR1 MNHEY and CDR2 SVGAGI.